This T cell receptor (beta chain) originates from a study of sequential checkpoint blockade in melanoma. Whole-study context: Each arm's sequence ended with maintenance nivolumab. Study conclusions and caveats: Clinical benefit was about 30 times likelier when tumor T-cell fraction and clonality increased.

V trimming: 6 bases; J trimming: 2 bases; junction bases outside the gene matches: 10. The CDR3 contains 16 residues. The data were produced by immunoSEQ multiplex PCR, yet TCRdb's version contains in-frame clones alone and is incomplete. The sample has approximately 4,500 clones, about 20% seen once; the top ten hold about 4.1%. The sample holds a few counts of this clone. The antigen remains unidentified. Specified treatment: randomized to nivolumab then ipilimumab (arm A) or the reverse (arm B). Sequencing was performed on tumor tissue (inferred from file names), taken from a patient given nivolumab and ipilimumab in sequence. The chain joins TRBV23-1 to TRBJ2-1; 7 positions agree with TRBD2. TRBV23-1 is classed as an ORF, of uncertain function. The clonotype comes from a human donor with melanoma. The CDR3 nucleotides read TGCGCCAGCAGCCCCCGTGGCGGGGGAACCTACAATGAGCAGTTCTTC. This gives the protein CASSPRGGGTYNEQFF.